The rows below give T cell receptor beta chains drawn from one sample of a study of T cells in Graves' hyperthyroidism and ophthalmopathy. TCRdb called the multiplex PCR reads again in MiXCR, with one record for every CDR3 protein. The sample has roughly 700,000 distinct CDR3 sequences, roughly a third seen once. Sequenced material: blood. Receptors originate from a middle-aged woman with Graves' hyperthyroidism. The CDR3 runs from the conserved cysteine through the conserved F or W. The D gene is left open where the match is weak. For some rows the clone size is stated as once, few or many, or as a class when expanded; others skip it.

clone size	V gene	J gene	D gene	CDR3 protein	CDR3 DNA
-	TRBV29-1	TRBJ2-3	-	CSADTGVDITQYF	TGCAGCGCTGATACCGGGGTGGATATCACGCAGTATTTT
few	TRBV24-1	TRBJ1-2	-	CASSWTRDYGYTF	TGTGCCAGCAGCTGGACTCGAGACTATGGCTACACCTTC
-	TRBV29-1	TRBJ2-7	TRBD1	CSVEVDRGPYEQYF	TGCAGCGTTGAAGTCGACAGGGGGCCCTACGAGCAGTACTTC
-	TRBV3-1	TRBJ2-7	TRBD1	CASSERRTGHYEQYF	TGTGCCAGCAGCGAAAGACGGACAGGGCACTACGAGCAGTACTTC
few	TRBV5-6	TRBJ1-1	-	CASSYLQWNTEAFF	TGTGCCAGCAGCTATCTACAGTGGAACACTGAAGCTTTCTTT
few	TRBV3-1	TRBJ1-2	-	CASSRPDEGVHDGYTF	TGTGCCAGCAGCCGCCCCGATGAAGGGGTACATGATGGCTACACCTTC
-	TRBV20-1	TRBJ1-1	-	CSAMGKTEAFF	TGCAGTGCTATGGGGAAGACTGAAGCTTTCTTT
-	TRBV20-1	TRBJ2-1	TRBD2	CSEGAGVRNEQFF	TGCAGTGAAGGAGCGGGAGTTAGGAATGAGCAGTTCTTC
many	TRBV10-3	TRBJ1-6	-	CAISESEVQGSPLHF	TGTGCCATCAGTGAGTCTGAGGTCCAAGGATCACCCCTCCACTTT
few	TRBV7-9	TRBJ2-5	TRBD1	CASSSPPTGSFLRETQYF	TGTGCCAGCAGCTCCCCCCCGACAGGGTCGTTTCTTCGGGAGACCCAGTACTTC
-	TRBV6-1	TRBJ1-3	-	CASRPTTTGNTIYF	TGTGCCAGCAGACCTACAACAACTGGAAACACCATATATTTT
few	TRBV7-2	TRBJ2-5	TRBD1	CASSPGTGEGEETQYF	TGTGCCAGCAGTCCCGGGACAGGGGAGGGAGAAGAGACCCAGTACTTC
-	TRBV5-1	TRBJ2-7	-	CASSRLRGQPYEQYF	TGCGCCAGCAGCCGGCTCCGGGGACAACCTTACGAGCAGTACTTC
few	TRBV4-3	TRBJ1-5	-	CASSQEVGSNQPQHF	TGCGCCAGCAGCCAAGAAGTAGGTTCCAATCAGCCCCAGCATTTT
many	TRBV29-1	TRBJ1-1	TRBD1	CSVAGTGVRTEAFF	TGCAGCGTTGCAGGGACAGGGGTTAGGACTGAAGCTTTCTTT
many	TRBV7-2	TRBJ2-5	-	CASRRVGGGETQYF	TGTGCCAGCAGAAGAGTGGGGGGCGGGGAGACCCAGTACTTC
-	TRBV11-1	TRBJ2-7	-	CASSWGLQAMGSEQYF	TGTGCCAGCAGCTGGGGATTACAGGCAATGGGAAGCGAGCAGTACTTC
many	TRBV7-9	TRBJ1-6	TRBD1	CASSSLRGADSPLHF	TGTGCCAGCAGCTCGCTCAGGGGGGCTGATTCACCCCTCCACTTT